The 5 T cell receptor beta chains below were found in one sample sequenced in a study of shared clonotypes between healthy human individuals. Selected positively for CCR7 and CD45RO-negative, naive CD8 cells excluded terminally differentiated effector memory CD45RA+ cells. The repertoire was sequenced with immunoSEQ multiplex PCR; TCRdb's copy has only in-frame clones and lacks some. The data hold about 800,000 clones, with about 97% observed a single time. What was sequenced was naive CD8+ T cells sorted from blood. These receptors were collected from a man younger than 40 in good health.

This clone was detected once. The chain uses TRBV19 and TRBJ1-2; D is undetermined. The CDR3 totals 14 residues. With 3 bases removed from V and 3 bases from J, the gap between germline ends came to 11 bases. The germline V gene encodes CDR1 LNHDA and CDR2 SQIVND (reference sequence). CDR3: CASSMEGWDYGYTF. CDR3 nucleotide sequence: TGTGCCAGTAGTATGGAGGGCTGGGACTATGGCTACACCTTC.

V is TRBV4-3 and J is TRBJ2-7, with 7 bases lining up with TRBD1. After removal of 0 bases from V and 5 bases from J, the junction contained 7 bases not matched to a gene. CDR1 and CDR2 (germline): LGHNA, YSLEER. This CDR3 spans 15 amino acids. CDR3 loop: CASSQETGLHNEQYF. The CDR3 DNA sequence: TGCGCCAGCAGCCAAGAGACAGGGTTACATAACGAGCAGTACTTC.

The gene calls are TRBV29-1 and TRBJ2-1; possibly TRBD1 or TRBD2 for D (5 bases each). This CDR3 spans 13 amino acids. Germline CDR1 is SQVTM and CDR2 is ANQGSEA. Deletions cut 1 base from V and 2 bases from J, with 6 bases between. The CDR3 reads CSVEGDPYNEQFF. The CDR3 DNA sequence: TGCAGCGTTGAAGGGGACCCCTACAATGAGCAGTTCTTC.

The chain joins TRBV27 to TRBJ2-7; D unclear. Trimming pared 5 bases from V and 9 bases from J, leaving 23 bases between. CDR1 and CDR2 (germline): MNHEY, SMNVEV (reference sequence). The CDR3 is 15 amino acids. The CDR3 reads CASSALTLDQSVQYF. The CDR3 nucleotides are TGTGCCAGCAGTGCACTGACTCTGGACCAGAGTGTGCAGTACTTC.

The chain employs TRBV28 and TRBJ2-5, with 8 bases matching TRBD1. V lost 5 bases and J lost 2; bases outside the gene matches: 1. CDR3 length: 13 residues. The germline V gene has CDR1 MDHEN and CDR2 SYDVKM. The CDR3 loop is CASSNRGQETQYF. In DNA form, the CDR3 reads TGTGCCAGCAGTAACAGGGGGCAAGAGACCCAGTACTTC.